This TCR beta chain was retrieved from a study of blood T cell repertoires in COVID-19. About the study: Samples representing acute and convalescent COVID-19 were sourced from the United States, Italy and Spain. Nucleic acid was either cDNA or gDNA, and it came from T cells, B-cell-depleted T cells, or PBMCs.

This CDR3 contains 14 residues. How the authors handled the data: Nucleated cell number was recorded as an estimate derived from reference gene primer amplification. Some clones are missing from TCRdb's copy, which holds only in-frame ones; the method was immunoSEQ multiplex PCR. V and J calls and clone size are as listed in that table; D and trimming were resolved from the DNA. The sample includes 150,000 or so clones, over 70% seen only once; the top ten take 44%. This chain uses TRBV21-1 with TRBJ1-4. TRBV21-1 is a known pseudogene. The receptor comes from a human donor in a cohort sampled during active COVID-19. Sequencing was carried out using peripheral blood. CDR3 in amino acids: CASSKWTCTSSHLF. The CDR3, as DNA: TGTGCCAGCAGCAAATGGACTTGTACAAGTTCCCATCTTTTT.